The 31 T cell receptor beta chains in this list originate from one sample, sequenced in a study of shared clonotypes between healthy human individuals. The assay was immunoSEQ multiplex PCR, and TCRdb's table has in-frame clones only and misses some. The sample consists of approximately 2.5 million clones, more than 80% of them appearing once. The sequencing input was naive CD4+ T cells sorted from blood. Sample subset: CD45RA+ positively selected. The origin of the receptors is a man younger than 30 in good health.

Comment on this clone: In the same sample, other DNA sequences code for this CDR3. The V gene is TRBV5-1, the J gene TRBJ2-7; D not resolved. The CDR3 contains 12 residues. The V and J ends lost 0 bases and 6 bases respectively, with 7 bases between them. CDR1 and CDR2 from the germline V gene are SGHRS and YFSETQ. DNA for the CDR3: TGCGCCAGCAGCTTGGCCGGTGGCGAGCAGTACTTC. Residues: CASSLAGGEQYF.

J is TRBJ2-7 and V is TRBV28, with 10 bases fitting TRBD1. V lost 6 bases, J lost 4 bases, and 6 bases stayed unmatched. Germline CDR1 reads MDHEN; CDR2 reads SYDVKM. This CDR3 has 14 amino acids. The CDR3 loop reads CASSPGGQGYEQYF. Here the CDR3 DNA reads TGTGCCAGCAGCCCGGGGGGACAGGGGTACGAGCAGTACTTC.

This rearrangement joins TRBV18 to TRBJ2-3; TRBD2 agrees at 15 bases. The CDR3 has 17 amino acids. The germline CDR1 and CDR2 sequences are KGHSH and LQKENI. The V gene end was trimmed by 2 bases and the J gene end by 5 bases; junction bases not matched to a gene: 5. The DNA for the CDR3 is TGTGCCAGCTCACCAGAAGGACTAGCGGGAGGGCAAGATACGCAGTATTTT. Translated: CASSPEGLAGGQDTQYF.

The J gene is TRBJ1-1, the V gene TRBV28; 10 bases fit TRBD1. The CDR3 has 17 amino acids. The germline V gene encodes CDR1 MDHEN and CDR2 SYDVKM. The J segment lost 6 bases and the V segment lost 5 bases, leaving 15 bases of the junction unmatched. CDR3 bases: TGTGCCAGCAGTCCCGGGACAGGGGTTGCCGGGTTCGCTGAAGCTTTCTTT. It codes for CASSPGTGVAGFAEAFF.

The genes are TRBV29-1 and TRBJ1-1, with D perhaps matching TRBD1 (5 bases). Trimming pared 4 bases from V and 6 bases from J, leaving 12 bases between. Germline CDR1 SQVTM, CDR2 ANQGSEA. This CDR3 contains 12 residues. CDR3 nucleotide sequence: TGCAGCGTTGCGGGGGTTGGCGCTGAAGCTTTCTTT. Translating it yields CSVAGVGAEAFF.

This clone was seen a handful of times. The chain uses TRBV19 and TRBJ1-1; the D is unclear. The germline gives CDR1 LNHDA, CDR2 SQIVND (reference sequence). Deletions cut 9 bases from V and 1 base from J, with 6 bases between. This CDR3 region has 11 residues. The CDR3, as DNA: TGTGCCAGCCACAAGAACACTGAAGCTTTCTTT. Protein product: CASHKNTEAFF.

This clone was seen just once. This chain connects TRBV7-9 to TRBJ1-5; maybe TRBD1 (6 bases). Germline V lookup: CDR1 SEHNR, CDR2 FQNEAQ (reference sequence). This CDR3 is 17 amino acids long. Trimming pared 3 bases from V and 2 bases from J, leaving 17 bases between. As DNA, the CDR3 is TGTGCCAGCAGCTTCGCAACCGGGGGCTTGGGCAATCAGCCCCAGCATTTT. Amino acid sequence: CASSFATGGLGNQPQHF.

CDR3 sequence (DNA): TGCGCCAGCAGCTCCACCGCGTACACTGAAGCTTTCTTT. The encoded protein is CASSSTAYTEAFF. This sequence joins TRBV4-3 and TRBJ1-1; D gene ambiguous. In germline, CDR1 is LGHNA, CDR2 YSLEER. The CDR3 loop spans 13 amino acids. Trimming shortened V by 5 bases and J by 3 bases, and 10 bases separated the two germline ends.

The chain employs TRBV6-5 and TRBJ2-7, with D maybe TRBD2 (6 bases). CDR3 length: 14 amino acids. With 6 bases removed from V and 6 bases from J, the gap between germline ends came to 18 bases. Germline V gene lookup returns CDR1 MNHEY and CDR2 SVGAGI. The CDR3 region is CASSSNPGRSEQYF. As DNA, the CDR3 is TGTGCCAGCAGCTCTAACCCAGGGAGGAGCGAGCAGTACTTC.

The J gene is TRBJ1-2, the V gene TRBV18, with no clear D. The CDR3 sequence is 12 residues long. V was pared by 2 bases and J by 7 bases, with 8 bases between. Germline values: CDR1 KGHSH, CDR2 LQKENI. The CDR3 is CASSPGGLGYTF. In DNA form, the CDR3 reads TGTGCCAGCTCACCAGGAGGGCTTGGCTACACCTTC.

This clone showed up just a few times. The V and J genes are TRBV2 and TRBJ1-2; no firm D call. CDR1 and CDR2 from the germline V gene are SNHLY and FYNNEI. The CDR3 has 14 residues. With 8 bases removed from V and 0 bases from J, the gap between germline ends came to 13 bases. CDR3 bases: TGTGCCAGCGTGAGGGCAGAGACTAACTATGGCTACACCTTC. This gives the protein CASVRAETNYGYTF.

The rearrangement uses TRBV9 and TRBJ1-1; D is unclear. Germline CDR1 reads SGDLS; CDR2 reads YYNGEE. V was shortened by 7 bases and J by 2 bases, with 9 bases between the two germline ends. This CDR3 is 12 amino acids long. CDR3 nucleotide sequence: TGTGCCAGCGCGTCGGGAAACACTGAAGCTTTCTTT. It codes for CASASGNTEAFF.

V usage is TRBV7-2 and J usage is TRBJ2-7; D may be TRBD2 (5 bases). The germline CDR1 and CDR2 sequences are SGHTA and FQGNSA. With 5 bases removed from V and 0 bases from J, the gap between germline ends came to 14 bases. The CDR3 is 15 amino acids. The DNA of the CDR3 is TGTGCCAGCAGCCCCCTTCCGGGAACCTCCTACGAGCAGTACTTC. Translating gives CASSPLPGTSYEQYF. The full variable domain, with the rest looked up from reference TRBV7-2 and TRBJ2-7, is GAGVSQSPSNKVTEKGKDVELRCDPISGHTALYWYRQSLGQGLEFLIYFQGNSAPDKSGLPSDRFSAERTGGSVSTLTIQRTQQEDSAVYLCASSPLPGTSYEQYFGPGTRLTVT.

J is TRBJ1-2 and V is TRBV2, with D possibly TRBD1 on 5 matching bases. The CDR3 sequence is 13 residues long. V lost 6 bases and J lost 4, with 12 bases in between. Germline V gives CDR1 SNHLY, CDR2 FYNNEI. CDR3 loop: CASSPGLPYGYTF. The CDR3 DNA reads TGTGCCAGCAGCCCGGGACTGCCCTATGGCTACACCTTC.

The chain uses TRBV6-4 and TRBJ2-3; D gene uncertain. The CDR3 totals 14 residues. Germline lookup yields CDR1 MRHNA and CDR2 SNTAGT. The ends were cut back, 3 bases at V and 2 bases at J, with 9 bases in the middle. The CDR3 here is CASSEMGSTDTQYF. DNA for the CDR3: TGTGCCAGCAGTGAAATGGGGTCCACAGATACGCAGTATTTT.

The rearrangement links TRBV25-1 to TRBJ2-5; 9 nucleotides align to TRBD2. The V gene's germline CDR1 is MGHDK and CDR2 SYGVNS. CDR3 length: 16 residues. The junction had 16 bases not matched to a gene; V was cut back by 5 bases and J by 9 bases. Written as DNA, the CDR3 is TGTGCCAGCAGTAAAGAGTGGGGTAGCGGGGGCCCGCCCCAGTACTTC. It is translated as CASSKEWGSGGPPQYF.

In the case of this clone: Distinct nucleotide sequences in the sample also encode this CDR3. The J gene is TRBJ2-7, the V gene TRBV4-3; D unresolved. Looked up from germline, CDR1 is LGHNA and CDR2 is YSLEER. The CDR3 extends over 13 amino acids. V shed 0 bases and J shed 3 bases, with 6 bases lying between them. CDR3 region: CASSQDRDYEQYF. DNA for the CDR3: TGCGCCAGCAGCCAAGATCGCGACTACGAGCAGTACTTC.

The chain has TRBV12-5 and TRBJ2-1; 8 bases are shared with TRBD1. The length of the CDR3 is 19 residues. In germline, CDR1 is LGHNT, CDR2 FRNRAP. Trimming cost V 0 bases and J 1 base; bases outside gene matches: 11. CDR3 nucleotide sequence: TGTGCTAGTGGTTTGGTATCCTCCTCGGACAGGGAATCCTACAATGAGCAGTTCTTC. This gives the protein CASGLVSSSDRESYNEQFF.

The genes are TRBV7-2 and TRBJ2-7; 10 nucleotides line up with TRBD2. Germline CDR1 and CDR2: SGHTA and FQGNSA. The V segment lost 1 base and the J segment 0 bases; nucleotides outside the gene matches: 6. The CDR3 is 17 amino acids. CDR3 amino acids: CASSLVAAGGLSYEQYF. The DNA of the CDR3 is TGTGCCAGCAGCTTAGTCGCAGCGGGGGGGCTCTCCTACGAGCAGTACTTC.

The chain has TRBV5-4 and TRBJ2-1, with 13 bases identical to TRBD2. Germline lookup yields CDR1 SGHNT and CDR2 YYREEE (reference sequence). V lost 0 bases to trimming and J lost 7 bases; unmatched junction nucleotides: 4. The CDR3 loop spans 16 amino acids. The CDR3 loop is CASSLGGLAGTNEQFF. The CDR3 nucleotides are TGTGCCAGCAGCTTGGGGGGACTAGCGGGAACGAATGAGCAGTTCTTC.

V gene TRBV10-3 combines with J gene TRBJ1-1, with a weak D call TRBD1 (5 bases). Germline-derived CDR1 and CDR2 are ENHRY and SYGVKD. The CDR3 totals 12 residues. The V end was cut by 9 bases, the J end by 8 bases, with 16 bases between. The CDR3 nucleotides are TGTGCCATTACAGAAGGGGAAGGGGAAGCTTTCTTT. Protein: CAITEGEGEAFF.

This sequence joins TRBV7-2 and TRBJ1-2, with a tentative D call TRBD1 (5 bases). V was shortened by 4 bases and J by 6 bases, with 12 bases between the two germline ends. This CDR3 is built from 13 residues. Germline V gene lookup returns CDR1 SGHTA and CDR2 FQGNSA. CDR3 loop: CASSSPGLNGYTF. As DNA, the CDR3 is TGTGCCAGCAGCTCGCCGGGACTAAATGGCTACACCTTC.

The chain links TRBV15 to TRBJ1-6; TRBD1 matches at 10 bases. Looked up from germline, CDR1 is LNHNV and CDR2 is YYDKDF (reference sequence). The CDR3 length is 15 residues. The trim removed 6 bases at V and 7 bases at J, leaving 6 bases unmatched. Here the CDR3 reads CATREPGQGNSPLHF. The DNA for the CDR3 is TGTGCCACCAGGGAGCCGGGACAGGGGAATTCACCCCTCCACTTT.

V and J are TRBV5-1 and TRBJ2-7, with 8 bases matching TRBD2. Trimming took 7 bases from V and 5 from J; bases not matched to a gene: 8. The CDR3 runs to 13 residues. The germline V gene encodes CDR1 SGHRS and CDR2 YFSETQ. The CDR3 loop reads CASPGGHGDEQYF. In DNA form, the CDR3 reads TGCGCCAGCCCGGGGGGGCACGGAGACGAGCAGTACTTC.

J is TRBJ2-5 and V is TRBV7-2; 14 positions match TRBD2. The germline CDR1 and CDR2 sequences are SGHTA and FQGNSA. The CDR3 contains 15 residues. The trim removed 4 bases at V and 5 bases at J, leaving 3 bases unmatched. The DNA for the CDR3 is TGTGCCAGCAGCTCGGGACTAGCGGGGGTGGAGACCCAGTACTTC. As protein: CASSSGLAGVETQYF.

The chain has TRBV5-6 and TRBJ2-7; D ambiguous. The germline CDR1 and CDR2 sequences are SGHDT and YYEEEE. The CDR3 contains 13 residues. V gave up 0 bases and J gave up 6 bases, with 10 bases separating them. The CDR3 DNA reads as TGTGCCAGCAGCTTGGTGGGGAACGGCGAGCAGTACTTC. This gives the protein CASSLVGNGEQYF.

The V and J genes are TRBV7-2 and TRBJ2-2; D not certain. CDR3 length equals 14 residues. Trimming removed 1 base from V and 3 bases from J, with 6 bases in between. Per the germline V gene, CDR1 is SGHTA and CDR2 is FQGNSA. CDR3 amino acids: CASSLDRYTGELFF. Here the CDR3 DNA reads TGTGCCAGCAGCTTAGACAGATACACCGGGGAGCTGTTTTTT.

The chain joins TRBV5-6 to TRBJ1-3, with D hard to call. With 4 bases removed from V and 0 bases from J, the gap between germline ends came to 5 bases. The CDR3 is 13 residues long. In germline, CDR1 is SGHDT, CDR2 YYEEEE. CDR3 region: CASSPLSGNTIYF. The CDR3 nucleotides are TGTGCCAGCAGCCCACTCTCTGGAAACACCATATATTTT. The variable domain in full, with the rest retrieved from reference TRBV5-6 and TRBJ1-3, is DAGVTQSPTHLIKTRGQQVTLRCSPKSGHDTVSWYQQALGQGPQFIFQYYEEEERQRGNFPDRFSGHQFPNYSSELNVNALLLGDSALYLCASSPLSGNTIYFGEGSWLTVV.

This rearrangement joins TRBV5-1 to TRBJ1-1, with a weak D call TRBD1 (6 bases). Trimming took 3 bases from V and 2 from J, leaving 11 bases between them. From germline, CDR1 is SGHRS and CDR2 YFSETQ. The CDR3 totals 14 residues. As DNA, the CDR3 is TGCGCCAGCAGCTCGCGGACAGCCAACACTGAAGCTTTCTTT. This gives the protein CASSSRTANTEAFF.

The chain couples TRBV19 to TRBJ2-2; unclear D gene. The V end lost 7 bases, the J end lost 2 bases, and 17 bases lay between the germline ends. This CDR3 is 16 amino acids long. Germline V gene sequence: CDR1 LNHDA, CDR2 SQIVND (reference sequence). The CDR3 region is CASNQMGPSNTGELFF. CDR3 coding DNA: TGTGCCAGTAACCAAATGGGTCCTTCTAACACCGGGGAGCTGTTTTTT. The entire variable domain, with the rest obtained from reference TRBV19 and TRBJ2-2, is as follows: DGGITQSPKYLFRKEGQNVTLSCEQNLNHDAMYWYRQDPGQGLRLIYYSQIVNDFQKGDIAEGYSVSREKKESFPLTVTSAQKNPTAFYLCASNQMGPSNTGELFFGEGSRLTVL.

This rearrangement joins TRBV6-5 to TRBJ2-7, with D possibly TRBD1 on 5 matching bases. The CDR3 is made up of 15 amino acids. Germline V gene lookup returns CDR1 MNHEY and CDR2 SVGAGI. V lost 6 bases and J 5 bases, leaving 20 bases between the germline ends. For the CDR3, the DNA is TGTGCCAGCAGCCCTTCCTTGACAGTTTCCCACGAGCAGTACTTC. Its protein is CASSPSLTVSHEQYF.